The T cell receptor beta chain described here comes from a study of spatial heterogeneity in lung cancer. TCRdb used MiXCR to reprocess the 5' RACE reads, holding one entry per CDR3 protein. The data show approximately 3,400 distinct CDR3 sequences, about 30% seen once. The CDR3 loop spans 17 amino acids. Germline V gene data show CDR1 as SGHNT and CDR2 as YENEEA. V was shortened by 3 bases and J by 0 bases, with 16 bases between the two germline ends. Study conclusions and caveats: Tumoral mutation counts were tracked by counts of expanded intratumoral alpha and beta TCRs.

As regards this clonotype: Its antigen is currently unknown.

Time point defined: sample taken at primary tumor resection. The chain is built from TRBV11-3 and TRBJ2-3; the D call may be TRBD1 or TRBD2 (6 bases each). Specimen: lung tumor tissue, collected at surgery. This TCR derives from a female donor with early-stage non-small cell lung cancer. Here the CDR3 DNA reads TGTGCCAGCAGCTTGGGGGCGGGACGCTCAAGCACAGATACGCAGTATTTT. Its protein is CASSLGAGRSSTDTQYF.